This T cell receptor beta chain was captured by sequencing in a study of blood T cells in healthy people across ages (dated by TCRdb to 2014 to 2015). Study-wide context: In model experiments, template switching captured about one uniquely barcoded TCR beta cDNA molecule for every two T cells. The donors were split into four age groups: young (average about 16 years), middle-aged (nearly 40), aged (roughly 60) and long-lived (roughly 86). To avoid experimental bias, donors of different ages were distributed randomly across sequencing lanes. Two additional independent replicas of 1 million unique cDNA reads from the same blood draw were analyzed for two donors (one aged 18 to 30 and one aged 80 or older). Age-related changes in TCR beta repertoire diversity were measured in the study by deep sequencing normalized with unique cDNA molecular identifiers. Study-level results and caveats: Because donor CMV infection status was unknown, age-related changes in expanded clonotypes were potentially confounded. Observed TCR beta diversity per million T cells fell roughly linearly with age, and a significant reduction was already apparent by age around 40. Conclusive comparison of naive and antigen-experienced compartments was prevented by the profiling of bulk unsorted PBMCs. Estimates of total diversity based on one million sequenced T cells were regarded as lower bounds and as underestimates. Compared with the aged group, the long-lived group had more naive CD4+ T cells, fewer expanded clones and increased TCR diversity, a pattern suggesting age selection. There was a strong correlation between observed TCR beta diversity and the percentage of naive T cells measured by flow cytometry.

The trim is 4 bases for V and 0 bases for J, with a gap of 16 bases between the germline ends. Measured from the cysteine to the phenylalanine, the CDR3 is 16 residues long. The sequence is cut down to CDR3 DNA, 48 bases in frame from base 1. According to the germline V gene, CDR1 reads SGHRS and CDR2 reads YFSETQ. Systemically healthy Caucasian individuals from Russia, 39 in total and aged 6 to 90 years, were included as donors. Each donor gave around 9.8 milliliters of peripheral blood, collected into EDTA-treated Vacutainer tubes. Ficoll-Paque density-gradient centrifugation was used to isolate PBMCs, with at least 6 million per sample. Trizol reagent was used to extract total RNA from the PBMCs, yielding at least 6 micrograms per sample. The percentages of naive CD45RAhigh/CD27high T cells were determined by flow cytometry on a PBMC aliquot from every donor. Comment on this clonotype: It has no known antigen specificity. The sample holds no much larger clone one base away, and base qualities are not on file.

Preparation of the library involved 5' RACE. Sequencing instrument: Illumina HiSeq 2500. A second PCR of about 7 to 12 cycles was run with a J-beta primer mix and a sample-barcoded 5' primer. A unique molecular identifier was introduced onto each TCR beta cDNA molecule by a template-switch 5' adaptor carrying 12 random nucleotides. At least 2.5 million CDR3-containing paired-end reads were obtained from each sample. The Mint cDNA synthesis kit, primed by a TRBC-specific oligonucleotide, was used to synthesize first-strand cDNA from all RNA. After uracil-DNA glycosylase treatment, a first 18-cycle PCR used universal primers M1SS and BC2_uni_R on all cDNA. From the authors' description of their analysis: For normalization, 1 million high-quality reads, each with a distinct molecular identifier, were randomly selected from each sample. Reads sharing molecular identifiers were discarded rather than binned into consensus sequences. CDR3 identification, clonotype clustering and error correction used MiTCR with a Q25 quality threshold and the strictest error-elimination algorithm. A nonparametric unseen species model with Euler transformation was used to estimate lower-bound total TCR beta diversity. TCRdb handled the public reads itself, with Q25 trimming in fastp and clone calling in MiXCR, and kept productive beta chains. Entries are consolidated by CDR3 protein sequence, retaining the most common genes and DNA. The V and J calls were not made by the authors but by TCRdb's processing. In this sample the table shows about 810,000 distinct CDR3 sequences, around 36% of which occur a single time. The ten top clones hold around 13% of the sample.

This receptor was identified in a man younger than 30 in good health. The rearranged segments are TRBV5-1 and TRBJ2-5; TRBD1 could be the D gene, as 7 bases match. The sequenced sample was blood. Read as DNA, the sequence is TGCGCCAGCAGCCAGGGGGGCTGGGGGTACCAAGAGACCCAGTACTTC. Its protein product is CASSQGGWGYQETQYF. This CDR3, with the reference TRBV5-1 and TRBJ2-5 proteins standing in past its ends, gives the full variable domain KAGVTQTPRYLIKTRGQQVTLSCSPISGHRSVSWYQQTPGQGLQFLFEYFSETQRNKGNFPGRFSGRQFSNSRSEMNVSTLELGDSALYLCASSQGGWGYQETQYFGPGTRLLVL.